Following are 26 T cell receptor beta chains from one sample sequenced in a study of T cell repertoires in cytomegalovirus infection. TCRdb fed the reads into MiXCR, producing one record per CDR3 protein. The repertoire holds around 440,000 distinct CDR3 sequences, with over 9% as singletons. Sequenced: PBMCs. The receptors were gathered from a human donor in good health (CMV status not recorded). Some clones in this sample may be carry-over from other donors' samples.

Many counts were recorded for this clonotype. The CDR3 spells CASSRRTGEEQPQHF. CDR3 sequence (DNA): TGTGCCAGCAGTCGACGGACAGGGGAGGAACAGCCCCAGCATTTT. This chain uses TRBV12-3 or TRBV12-4 with TRBJ1-5, with 9 positions matching TRBD1. With 5 bases clipped from V and 7 bases from J, the junction kept 9 bases outside the gene matches. The CDR3 is 15 amino acids.

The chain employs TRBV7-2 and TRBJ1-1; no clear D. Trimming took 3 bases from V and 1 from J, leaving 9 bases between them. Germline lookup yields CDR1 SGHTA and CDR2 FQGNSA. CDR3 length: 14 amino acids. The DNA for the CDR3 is TGTGCCAGCAGCTTCGTGTTGGGGAACACTGAAGCTTTCTTT. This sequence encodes CASSFVLGNTEAFF.

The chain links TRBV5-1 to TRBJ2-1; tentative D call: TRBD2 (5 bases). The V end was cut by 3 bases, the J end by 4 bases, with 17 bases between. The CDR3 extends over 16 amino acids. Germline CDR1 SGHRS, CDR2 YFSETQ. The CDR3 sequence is CASSSYVGDGYNEQFF. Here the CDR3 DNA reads TGCGCCAGCAGCTCCTACGTGGGAGATGGGTACAATGAGCAGTTCTTC. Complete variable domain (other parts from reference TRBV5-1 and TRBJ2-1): KAGVTQTPRYLIKTRGQQVTLSCSPISGHRSVSWYQQTPGQGLQFLFEYFSETQRNKGNFPGRFSGRQFSNSRSEMNVSTLELGDSALYLCASSSYVGDGYNEQFFGPGTRLTVL.

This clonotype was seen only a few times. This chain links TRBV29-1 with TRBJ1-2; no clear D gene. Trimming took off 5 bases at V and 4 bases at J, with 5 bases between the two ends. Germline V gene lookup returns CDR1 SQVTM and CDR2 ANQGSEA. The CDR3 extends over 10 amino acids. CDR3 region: CSVYSYGYTF. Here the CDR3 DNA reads TGCAGCGTTTACAGCTATGGCTACACCTTC.

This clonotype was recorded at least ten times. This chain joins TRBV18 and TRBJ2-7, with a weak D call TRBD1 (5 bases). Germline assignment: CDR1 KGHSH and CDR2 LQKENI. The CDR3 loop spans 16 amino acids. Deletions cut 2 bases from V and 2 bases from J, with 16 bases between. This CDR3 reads CASSPVVRTGAYEQYF. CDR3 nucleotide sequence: TGTGCCAGCTCACCAGTAGTCAGAACAGGCGCCTACGAGCAGTACTTC.

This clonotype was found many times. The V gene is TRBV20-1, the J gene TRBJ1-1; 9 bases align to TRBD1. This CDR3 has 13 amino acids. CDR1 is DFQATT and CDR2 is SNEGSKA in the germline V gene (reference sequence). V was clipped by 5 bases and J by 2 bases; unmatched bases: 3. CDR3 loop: CSAGDRVNTEAFF. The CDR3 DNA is TGCAGTGCTGGGGACAGGGTCAACACTGAAGCTTTCTTT.

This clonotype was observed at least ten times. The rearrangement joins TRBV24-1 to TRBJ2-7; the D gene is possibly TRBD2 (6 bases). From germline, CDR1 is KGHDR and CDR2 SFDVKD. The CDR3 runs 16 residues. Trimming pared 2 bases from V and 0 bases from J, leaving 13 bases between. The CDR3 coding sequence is TGTGCCACCAGTGATTCCGGGACTTCCAGCTCCTACGAGCAGTACTTC. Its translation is CATSDSGTSSSYEQYF.

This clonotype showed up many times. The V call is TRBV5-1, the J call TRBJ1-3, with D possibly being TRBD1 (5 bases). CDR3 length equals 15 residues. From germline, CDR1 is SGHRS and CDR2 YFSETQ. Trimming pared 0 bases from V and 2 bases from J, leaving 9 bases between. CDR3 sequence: CASSLDAGTGNTIYF. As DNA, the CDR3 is TGCGCCAGCAGCTTGGATGCAGGGACTGGAAACACCATATATTTT.

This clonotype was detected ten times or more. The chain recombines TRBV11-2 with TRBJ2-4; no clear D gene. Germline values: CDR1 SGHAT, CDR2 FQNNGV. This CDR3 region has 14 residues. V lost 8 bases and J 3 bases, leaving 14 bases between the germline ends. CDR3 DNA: TGTGCCAGCGGGATTTCCGGAAACAAAAACATTCAGTACTTC. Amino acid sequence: CASGISGNKNIQYF. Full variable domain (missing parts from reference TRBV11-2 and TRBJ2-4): EAGVAQSPRYKIIEKRQSVAFWCNPISGHATLYWYQQILGQGPKLLIQFQNNGVVDDSQLPKDRFSAERLKGVDSTLKIQPAKLEDSAVYLCASGISGNKNIQYFGAGTRLSVL.

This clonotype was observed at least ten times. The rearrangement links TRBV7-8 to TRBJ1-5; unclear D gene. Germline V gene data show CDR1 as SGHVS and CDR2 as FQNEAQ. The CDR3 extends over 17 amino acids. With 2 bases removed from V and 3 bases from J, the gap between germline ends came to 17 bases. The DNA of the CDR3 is TGTGCCAGCAGCTTACCGGTCGGGGATGATTACAATCAGCCCCAGCATTTT. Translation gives CASSLPVGDDYNQPQHF.

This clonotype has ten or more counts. Here the CDR3 reads CSASSGGGLIAKNIQYF. Written as DNA, the CDR3 is TGCAGTGCCTCCAGCGGGGGGGGTTTGATAGCCAAAAACATTCAGTACTTC. The genes are TRBV20-1 and TRBJ2-4, with 10 bases identical to TRBD2. Trimming cost V 6 bases and J 0 bases; bases outside gene matches: 11. The CDR3 runs 17 residues. Germline values: CDR1 DFQATT, CDR2 SNEGSKA (reference sequence).

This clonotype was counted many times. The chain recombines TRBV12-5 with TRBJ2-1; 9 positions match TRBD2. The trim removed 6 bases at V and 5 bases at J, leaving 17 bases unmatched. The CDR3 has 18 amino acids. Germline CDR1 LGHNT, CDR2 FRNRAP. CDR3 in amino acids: CASGLQNTTSGVNNEQFF. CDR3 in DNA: TGTGCTAGTGGCCTCCAAAATACGACTAGCGGAGTGAACAATGAGCAGTTCTTC. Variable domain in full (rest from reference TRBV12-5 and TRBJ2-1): DARVTQTPRHKVTEMGQEVTMRCQPILGHNTVFWYRQTMMQGLELLAYFRNRAPLDDSGMPKDRFSAEMPDATLATLKIQPSEPRDSAVYFCASGLQNTTSGVNNEQFFGPGTRLTVL.

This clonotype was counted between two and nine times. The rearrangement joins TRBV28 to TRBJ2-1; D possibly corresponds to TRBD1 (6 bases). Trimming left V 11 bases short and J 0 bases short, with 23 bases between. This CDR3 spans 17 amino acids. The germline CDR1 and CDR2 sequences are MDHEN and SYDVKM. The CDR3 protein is CAVSARGGWGSYNEQFF. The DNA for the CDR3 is TGTGCCGTGTCGGCTAGAGGGGGTTGGGGCTCCTACAATGAGCAGTTCTTC. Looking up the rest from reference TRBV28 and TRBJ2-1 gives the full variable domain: DVKVTQSSRYLVKRTGEKVFLECVQDMDHENMFWYRQDPGLGLRLIYFSYDVKMKEKGDIPEGYSVSREKKERFSLILESASTNQTSMYLCAVSARGGWGSYNEQFFGPGTRLTVL.

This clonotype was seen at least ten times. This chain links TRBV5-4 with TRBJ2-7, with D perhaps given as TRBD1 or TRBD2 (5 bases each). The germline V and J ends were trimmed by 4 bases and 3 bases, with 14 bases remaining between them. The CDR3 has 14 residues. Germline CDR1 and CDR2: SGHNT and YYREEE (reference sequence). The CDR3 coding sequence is TGTGCCAGCAGCGGCTACCGGGACGGCTACGAGCAGTACTTC. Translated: CASSGYRDGYEQYF.

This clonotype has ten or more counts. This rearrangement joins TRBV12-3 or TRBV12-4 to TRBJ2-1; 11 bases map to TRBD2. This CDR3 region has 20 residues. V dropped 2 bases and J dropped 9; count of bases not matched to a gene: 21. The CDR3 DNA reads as TGTGCCAGCAGTTTATTAGGGGGCGTGATACGATTTGGGACTAGCGGTGAGCAGTTCTTC. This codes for CASSLLGGVIRFGTSGEQFF.

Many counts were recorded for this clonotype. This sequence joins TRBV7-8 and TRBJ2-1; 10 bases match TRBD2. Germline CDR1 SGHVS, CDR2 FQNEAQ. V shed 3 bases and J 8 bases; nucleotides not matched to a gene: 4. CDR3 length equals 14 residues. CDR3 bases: TGTGCCAGCAGCTTTGGGACTAGCGTCGATGAGCAGTTCTTC. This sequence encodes CASSFGTSVDEQFF.

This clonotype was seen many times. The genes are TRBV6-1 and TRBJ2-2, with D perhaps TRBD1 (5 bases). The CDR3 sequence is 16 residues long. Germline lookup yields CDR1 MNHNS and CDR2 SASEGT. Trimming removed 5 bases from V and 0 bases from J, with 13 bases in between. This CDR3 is CASSPTGASNTGELFF. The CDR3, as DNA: TGTGCCAGCAGTCCCACAGGTGCCTCGAACACCGGGGAGCTGTTTTTT.

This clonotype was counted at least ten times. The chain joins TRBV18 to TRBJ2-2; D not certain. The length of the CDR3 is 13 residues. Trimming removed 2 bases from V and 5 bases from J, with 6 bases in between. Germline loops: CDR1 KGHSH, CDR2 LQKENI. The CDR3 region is CASSPAETGELFF. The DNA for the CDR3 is TGTGCCAGCTCACCAGCAGAAACCGGGGAGCTGTTTTTT.

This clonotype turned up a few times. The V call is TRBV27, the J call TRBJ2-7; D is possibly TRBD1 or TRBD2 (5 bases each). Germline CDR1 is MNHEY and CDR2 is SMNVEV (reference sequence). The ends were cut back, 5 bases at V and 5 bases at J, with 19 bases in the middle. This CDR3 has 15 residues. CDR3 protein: CASSLGTGKVNEQYF. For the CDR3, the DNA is TGTGCCAGCAGTCTGGGGACGGGGAAGGTGAACGAGCAGTACTTC.

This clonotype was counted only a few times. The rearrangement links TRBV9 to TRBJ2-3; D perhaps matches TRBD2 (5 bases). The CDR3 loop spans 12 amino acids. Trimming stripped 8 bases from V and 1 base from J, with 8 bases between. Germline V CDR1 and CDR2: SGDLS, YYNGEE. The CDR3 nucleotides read TGTGCCAGGAGGGCCGGCACAGATACGCAGTATTTT. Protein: CARRAGTDTQYF.

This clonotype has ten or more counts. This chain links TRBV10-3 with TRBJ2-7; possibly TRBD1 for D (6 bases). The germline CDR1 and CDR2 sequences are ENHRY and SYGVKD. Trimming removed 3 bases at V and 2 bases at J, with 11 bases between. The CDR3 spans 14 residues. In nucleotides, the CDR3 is TGTGCCATCAGTGAAAGAGGACAGACCTACGAGCAGTACTTC. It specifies CAISERGQTYEQYF.

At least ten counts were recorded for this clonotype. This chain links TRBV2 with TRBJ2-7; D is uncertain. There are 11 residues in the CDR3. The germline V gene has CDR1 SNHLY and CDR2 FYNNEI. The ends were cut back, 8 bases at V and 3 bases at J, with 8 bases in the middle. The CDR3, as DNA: TGTGCCAGCGCAGACGGCTACGAGCAGTACTTC. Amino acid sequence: CASADGYEQYF.

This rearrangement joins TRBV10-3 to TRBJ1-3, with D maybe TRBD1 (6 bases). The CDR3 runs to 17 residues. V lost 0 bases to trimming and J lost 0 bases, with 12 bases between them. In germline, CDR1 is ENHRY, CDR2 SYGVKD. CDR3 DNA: TGTGCCATCAGTGAGTCCGGGGGGCCCAACTCTGGAAACACCATATATTTT. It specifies CAISESGGPNSGNTIYF.

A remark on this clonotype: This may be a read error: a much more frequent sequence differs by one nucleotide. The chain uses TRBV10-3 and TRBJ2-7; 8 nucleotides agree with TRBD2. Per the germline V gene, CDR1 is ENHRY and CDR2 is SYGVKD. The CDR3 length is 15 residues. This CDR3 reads CAIRSGTRGTYELYF. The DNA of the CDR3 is TGTGCCATCAGGAGCGGGACTAGGGGGACCTACGAGCTGTACTTC.

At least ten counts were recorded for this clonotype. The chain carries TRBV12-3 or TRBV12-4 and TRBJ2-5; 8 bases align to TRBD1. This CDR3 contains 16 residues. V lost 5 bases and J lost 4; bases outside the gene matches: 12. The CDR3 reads CASSLGGSGGRETQYF. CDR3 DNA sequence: TGTGCCAGCAGTCTAGGTGGCTCAGGGGGCCGAGAGACCCAGTACTTC.

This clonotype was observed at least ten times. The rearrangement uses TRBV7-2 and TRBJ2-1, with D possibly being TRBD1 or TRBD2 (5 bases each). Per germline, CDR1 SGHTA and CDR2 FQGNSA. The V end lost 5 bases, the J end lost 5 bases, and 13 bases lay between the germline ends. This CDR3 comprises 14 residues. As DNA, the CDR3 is TGTGCCAGCAGCCTCTCCACGGGGCACAATGAGCAGTTCTTC. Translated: CASSLSTGHNEQFF.